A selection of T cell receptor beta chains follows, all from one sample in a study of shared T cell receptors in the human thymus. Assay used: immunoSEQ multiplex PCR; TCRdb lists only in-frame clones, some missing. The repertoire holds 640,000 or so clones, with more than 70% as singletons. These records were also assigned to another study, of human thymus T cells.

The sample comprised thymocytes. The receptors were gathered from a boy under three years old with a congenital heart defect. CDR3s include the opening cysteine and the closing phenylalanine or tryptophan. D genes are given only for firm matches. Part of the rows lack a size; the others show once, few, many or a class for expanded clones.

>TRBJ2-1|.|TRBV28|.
TGTGCCAGCGAGGGGCGGGATCACAATGAGCAGTTCTTC
CASEGRDHNEQFF
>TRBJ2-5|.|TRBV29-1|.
TGCAGCGTTAACCGGGTCGCAAGATCTCTCGAGACCCAGTACTTC
CSVNRVARSLETQYF
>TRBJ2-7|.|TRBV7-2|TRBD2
TGTGCCAGCAGGTCAACCGCGGGAGATAAGGGCTACGAGCAGTACTTC
CASRSTAGDKGYEQYF
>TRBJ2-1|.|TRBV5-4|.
TGTGCCAGCAGTACCCCCGGGGGGCTGATTATCACCGATGAGCAGTTCTTC
CASSTPGGLIITDEQFF
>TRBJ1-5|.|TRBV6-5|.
TGTGCCAGCAGTTTGCGGCAGCCCCAGCATTTT
CASSLRQPQHF
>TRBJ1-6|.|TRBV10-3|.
TGTGCCACCCGGGACACCATGTATAATTCACCCCTCCACTTT
CATRDTMYNSPLHF
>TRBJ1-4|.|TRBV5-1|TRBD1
TGCGCCAGCAGCCCTAGGGGGACAGGGGGATTTGAAAAACTGTTTTTT
CASSPRGTGGFEKLFF
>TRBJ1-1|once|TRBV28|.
TGTGCCAGCAGTTCCCGGGTCCACGGCTGGAACACTGAAGCTTTCTTT
CASSSRVHGWNTEAFF
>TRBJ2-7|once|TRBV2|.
TGTGCCAGCAGACCTCCAGAGGGCCCGAGCGGGCCGTACGAGCAGTACTTC
CASRPPEGPSGPYEQYF
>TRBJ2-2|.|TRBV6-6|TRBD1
TGTGCCAGCACAGAAAGGACAGGGTTCGCCGGGGAGCTGTTTTTT
CASTERTGFAGELFF
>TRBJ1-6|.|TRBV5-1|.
TGCGCCAGCAGCCCCCGCGGGCACTATAATTCACCCCTCCACTTT
CASSPRGHYNSPLHF
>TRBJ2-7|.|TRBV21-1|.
TGTGCCAGCAGCCGCTTGAGGGCAGCCACAACCTACGAGCAGTACTTC
CASSRLRAATTYEQYF
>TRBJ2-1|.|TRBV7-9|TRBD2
TGTGCCAGCAGCCAGACTAGCGGGTCTTACAATGAGCAGTTCTTC
CASSQTSGSYNEQFF
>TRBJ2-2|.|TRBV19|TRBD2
TGTGCCAGTAGTTCACCAGGGACTAGCGGGGGCACCGGGGAGCTGTTTTTT
CASSSPGTSGGTGELFF
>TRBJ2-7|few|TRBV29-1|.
TGCAGCGTTGAAATAGGAGGCTCCTACGAGCAGTACTTC
CSVEIGGSYEQYF
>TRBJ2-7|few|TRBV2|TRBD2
TGTGCCAGCAGTGGTGGGCGGGAGGCCGACTACGAGCAGTACTTC
CASSGGREADYEQYF
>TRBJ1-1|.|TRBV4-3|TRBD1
TGCGCCAGCAGCCCAAGACAGGGCAGAGAAGCTTTCTTT
CASSPRQGREAFF
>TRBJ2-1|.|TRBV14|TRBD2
TGTGCCAGCAGCCACCGTCGACTAGCCGATGAGCAGTTCTTC
CASSHRRLADEQFF
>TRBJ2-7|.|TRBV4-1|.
TGCGCCAGCAGCCACTGGGACTTACCGTGGGGCTACGAGCAGTACTTC
CASSHWDLPWGYEQYF
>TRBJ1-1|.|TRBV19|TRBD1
TGTGCCAGTAGTATTAGAGAACCGGGACAGGAGAACACTGAAGCTTTCTTT
CASSIREPGQENTEAFF
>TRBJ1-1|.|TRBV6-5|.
TGTGCCAGCAGTTACAAAAGGGGGTACGGTGAAGCTTTCTTT
CASSYKRGYGEAFF
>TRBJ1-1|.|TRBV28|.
TGTGCCAGCAGTTCTAGACAGTTGAACACTGAAGCTTTCTTT
CASSSRQLNTEAFF
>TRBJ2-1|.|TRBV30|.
TGTGCCTGGAGTTCGGGCCTAGCGTGCAATGAGCAGTTCTTC
CAWSSGLACNEQFF
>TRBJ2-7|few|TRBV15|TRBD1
TGTGCCACCAGCGAAGCAGGGGGCGAATCCCCTTACGAGCAGTACTTC
CATSEAGGESPYEQYF
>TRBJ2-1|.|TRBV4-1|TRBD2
TGCGCCAGCAGCCAAGCGGGAGGGCCGAATGAGCAGTTCTTC
CASSQAGGPNEQFF
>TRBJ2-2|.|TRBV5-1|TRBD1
TGCGCCAACCCCATTCAGGACAGGGGGCAGGAAAGCACCGGGGAGCTGTTTTTT
CANPIQDRGQESTGELFF
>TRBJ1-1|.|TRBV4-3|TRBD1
TGCGCCAGCAGCCAAGCGGACAGGGGGAGAACTGAAGCTTTCTTT
CASSQADRGRTEAFF
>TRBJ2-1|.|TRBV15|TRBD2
TGTGCCACCAGCAGCGCACGAGCGGGAGTTATGAATGAGCAGTTCTTC
CATSSARAGVMNEQFF
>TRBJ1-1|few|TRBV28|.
TGTGCCAGCAGTTTGCGCGCTCTGGCTTTCTTT
CASSLRALAFF
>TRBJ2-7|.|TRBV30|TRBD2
TGTGCCTGGACCCCACCGCCAGCGGGAGGGCCGGGAGAGCAGTACTTC
CAWTPPPAGGPGEQYF
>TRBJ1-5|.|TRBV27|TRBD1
TGTGCCAGCAGTTTTGACAGGGTTCAGCCCCAGCATTTT
CASSFDRVQPQHF
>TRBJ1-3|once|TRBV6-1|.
TGTGCCAGCAGTAAGATACAGGGCTCGGGAAACACCATATATTTT
CASSKIQGSGNTIYF
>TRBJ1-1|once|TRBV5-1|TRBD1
TGCGCCAGCAGCCGAGGGACAGGGACTCTTCTGGACACTGAAGCTTTCTTT
CASSRGTGTLLDTEAFF
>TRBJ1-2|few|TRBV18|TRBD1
TGTGCCAGCTCACCAGACAGGGACTATGGCTACACCTTC
CASSPDRDYGYTF
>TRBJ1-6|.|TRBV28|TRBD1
TGTGCCAGCAGTTTTCCCGACAGGGGGTTTTCACCCCTCCACTTT
CASSFPDRGFSPLHF
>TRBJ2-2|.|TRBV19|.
TGTGCCAGTAGTATAGTAGCGAACACCGGGGAGCTGTTTTTT
CASSIVANTGELFF
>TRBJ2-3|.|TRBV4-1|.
TGCGCCAGCAGCCCGTCTAGCTCCGCAGATACGCAGTATTTT
CASSPSSSADTQYF
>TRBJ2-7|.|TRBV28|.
TGTGCCAGCAGTTTAGTCCGGGGAGCCTCCTACGAGCAGTACTTC
CASSLVRGASYEQYF
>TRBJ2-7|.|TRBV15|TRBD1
TGTGCCACCAGCACCCGATCCCGCGACAGGGAGAACTACGAGCAGTACTTC
CATSTRSRDRENYEQYF
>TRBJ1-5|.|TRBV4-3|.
TGCGCCAGCAGCCAAGAGGGCAGGGCCCCATATAGCAATCAGCCCCAGCATTTT
CASSQEGRAPYSNQPQHF
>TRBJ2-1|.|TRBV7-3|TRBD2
TGTGCCAGCAGCTCCCCCCTAGCGGGGGGAGGTAAGCAGTTCTTC
CASSSPLAGGGKQFF
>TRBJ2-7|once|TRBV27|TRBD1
TGTGCCAGCAGTTGTTGGGAGACGACAGGGGCCGCCTACGAGCAGTACTTC
CASSCWETTGAAYEQYF
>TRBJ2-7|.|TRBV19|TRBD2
TGTGCCAGTAGTATGGAGGGACATAGCGGGACCGGATCAACCTACGAGCAGTACTTC
CASSMEGHSGTGSTYEQYF
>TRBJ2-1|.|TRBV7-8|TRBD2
TGTGCCAGCAGCTATGGACTAGCGGGGGCTAATGAGCAGTTCTTC
CASSYGLAGANEQFF
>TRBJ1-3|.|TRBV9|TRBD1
TGTGCCAGCAGCGGACAGGGGGCCGAAGGAAACACCATATATTTT
CASSGQGAEGNTIYF
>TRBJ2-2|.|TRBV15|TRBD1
TGTGCCACCAGCAGAGAGGAGCGACAGGGCCCCACCGGGGAGCTGTTTTTT
CATSREERQGPTGELFF
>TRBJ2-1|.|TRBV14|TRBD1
TGTGCCAGCAGCCAGTTCAAACAGGGGGTTGAAAGCTACAATGAGCAGTTCTTC
CASSQFKQGVESYNEQFF
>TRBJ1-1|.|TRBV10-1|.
TGCGCCAGCAGTGAACGGGAGAGCACTGAAGCTTTCTTT
CASSERESTEAFF
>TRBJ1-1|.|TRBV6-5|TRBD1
TGTGCCAGCAGCGGGGACAGGGGGAACACTGAAGCTTTCTTT
CASSGDRGNTEAFF
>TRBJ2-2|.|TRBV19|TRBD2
TGTGCCAGTAGTATAGCGACTAGCGGGGGCTTCAACACCGGGGAGCTGTTTTTT
CASSIATSGGFNTGELFF
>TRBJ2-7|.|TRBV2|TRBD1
TGTGCCAGCAGGTCCGGGGACAGGGATCACGAGCAGTACTTC
CASRSGDRDHEQYF
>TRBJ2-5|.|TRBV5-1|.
TGCGCCAGCAGCGGAATCCCAGGGGTCCAGTACTTC
CASSGIPGVQYF
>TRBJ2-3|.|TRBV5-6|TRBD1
TGTGCCAGCAGTGGGGACAGGGGAGGAGATACGCAGTATTTT
CASSGDRGGDTQYF